This T cell receptor (beta chain) comes out of a study of T cell responses to AZD1222 COVID-19 vaccine. The V end lost 2 bases, the J end lost 3 bases, and 2 bases lay between the germline ends. The CDR3 has 11 amino acids. The germline gives CDR1 SGHRS, CDR2 YFSETQ. Comment on this clone: Its antigen is still unknown. Other nucleotide sequences in the sample specify the same CDR3.

Data came from immunoSEQ multiplex PCR; TCRdb stores just in-frame clones and leaves some out. The sample has about 85,000 clones; about 86% are singletons. Notes on the study in general: Spike regions recognized by vaccine-associated CD4 TCRs spanned the protein, led by 160-218 and 743-854. Elevations in Spike-specific TCR breadth and depth followed administration of two AZD1222 doses. Reportedly, nearly half of unique spike TCRs recognized epitopes outside B.1.351/B.1.1.7 mutations. A mostly white British donor set with more females was recruited, and clonal diversity was possibly underestimated.

The specimen comprised peripheral blood, sampled on day 0 of AZD1222 vaccination. The chain is built from TRBV5-1 and TRBJ2-5; no clear D gene. The receptor was isolated from an adult in good health. Here the CDR3 DNA reads TGCGCCAGCAGCTTAGAAGAGACCCAGTACTTC. The encoded protein is CASSLEETQYF.